These 31 T cell receptor beta chains were all obtained from the same sample, sequenced in a study of blood T cell repertoires in COVID-19. TCRdb keeps only in-frame clones here, not all; method: immunoSEQ multiplex PCR. This sample has almost 300,000 clones, with just under 90% found just once. The source material was peripheral blood. The source is a woman between 25 and 40 years old with COVID-19, enrolled during active disease.

The count of this clone is one. The chain uses TRBV27 and TRBJ1-3; tentatively, D is TRBD1 (5 bases). Per the germline V gene, CDR1 is MNHEY and CDR2 is SMNVEV (reference sequence). Trimming cost V 5 bases and J 0 bases, with 17 bases left between them. This CDR3 is 17 amino acids long. The CDR3 DNA sequence: TGTGCCAGCAGTCTCAACAGGCTCTTCAGCTCTGGAAACACCATATATTTT. It translates to CASSLNRLFSSGNTIYF.

The V gene is TRBV5-1, the J gene TRBJ1-1; TRBD1 might be the D (5 bases). Germline values: CDR1 SGHRS, CDR2 YFSETQ. V lost 3 bases to trimming and J lost 1 base, with 16 bases between them. The CDR3 runs 16 residues. The DNA of the CDR3 is TGCGCCAGCAGCTGGGACCTACCGGGGGGGAACACTGAAGCTTTCTTT. It translates to CASSWDLPGGNTEAFF.

The chain carries TRBV19 and TRBJ2-3, with 7 bases matching TRBD1. The CDR3 extends over 14 amino acids. The ends lost 6 bases at V and 2 bases at J; junction bases unmatched: 5. Germline V lookup: CDR1 LNHDA, CDR2 SQIVND (reference sequence). The CDR3 loop is CASSPTGTTDTQYF. The CDR3 bases are TGTGCCAGTAGCCCGACAGGGACCACAGATACGCAGTATTTT.

The genes are TRBV6-6 and TRBJ1-1; D is ambiguous. Germline lookup yields CDR1 MNHNY and CDR2 SVGAGI (reference sequence). The CDR3 runs to 15 residues. V dropped 7 bases and J dropped 0 bases, with 15 bases sitting between them. In nucleotides, the CDR3 is TGTGCCAGCACAAACTCGGGGAATATGAACACTGAAGCTTTCTTT. Residues: CASTNSGNMNTEAFF.

This rearrangement joins TRBV4-1 to TRBJ1-5; 12 bases are shared with TRBD1. Per germline, CDR1 MGHRA and CDR2 YSYEKL. CDR3 length equals 18 residues. V was clipped by 1 base and J by 5 bases; unmatched bases: 9. Written as DNA, the CDR3 is TGCGCCAGCAGCCAAGCAACAGGGACAGGGGGCGTTGATCAGCCCCAGCATTTT. It yields the protein CASSQATGTGGVDQPQHF.

This clone was counted once. The rearrangement joins TRBV5-1 to TRBJ2-2, with 12 nucleotides matching TRBD1. Germline V gene lookup returns CDR1 SGHRS and CDR2 YFSETQ. The CDR3 totals 16 residues. V lost 3 bases to trimming and J lost 7 bases; unmatched junction nucleotides: 7. CDR3 loop: CASSSPGQGAVGELFF. CDR3 sequence (DNA): TGCGCCAGCAGCTCTCCGGGACAGGGGGCGGTCGGGGAGCTGTTTTTT.

This sequence joins TRBV5-1 and TRBJ2-5, with 9 bases that match TRBD1. The CDR3 covers 16 residues. The germline V gene encodes CDR1 SGHRS and CDR2 YFSETQ. The V gene end was trimmed by 4 bases and the J gene end by 2 bases; junction bases not matched to a gene: 9. CDR3 sequence (DNA): TGCGCCAGCAGCCTCGGGCCGGGACAGGGACAAGAGACCCAGTACTTC. It is translated as CASSLGPGQGQETQYF.

As for this clone: Distinct nucleotide sequences in the sample also encode this CDR3. This rearrangement joins TRBV2 to TRBJ2-2; no clear D. Trimming left V 5 bases short and J 2 bases short, with 3 bases between. In germline, CDR1 is SNHLY, CDR2 FYNNEI. The CDR3 is 12 amino acids. In nucleotides, the CDR3 is TGTGCCAGCAGTCTAAACACCGGGGAGCTGTTTTTT. Residues: CASSLNTGELFF.

The chain recombines TRBV7-6 with TRBJ1-1; TRBD1 matches 8 bases. Germline V gene lookup returns CDR1 SGHVS and CDR2 FNYEAQ. Losses at the gene ends were 4 bases for V and 5 bases for J; bases not matched to a gene: 9. The CDR3 length is 15 residues. CDR3 sequence reads: CASSSTRGRRTEAFF. In DNA form, the CDR3 reads TGTGCCAGCAGCTCTACCAGGGGGCGCAGGACTGAAGCTTTCTTT.

The chain has TRBV27 and TRBJ2-1; TRBD1 might be the D (7 bases). There are 14 residues in the CDR3. The ends were cut back, 3 bases at V and 4 bases at J, with 10 bases in the middle. Germline CDR1 is MNHEY and CDR2 is SMNVEV (reference sequence). The CDR3 DNA is TGTGCCAGCAGTTTGCGGGGACAGTACAATGAGCAGTTCTTC. It is translated as CASSLRGQYNEQFF.

The chain carries TRBV19 and TRBJ1-2; D not resolved. CDR3 size: 13 residues. CDR1 is LNHDA and CDR2 is SQIVND in the germline V gene (reference sequence). Trimming left V 6 bases short and J 5 bases short, with 13 bases between. The CDR3 loop is CASSSGLHYGYTF. The DNA for the CDR3 is TGTGCCAGTAGCTCAGGACTCCATTATGGCTACACCTTC.

This chain uses TRBV21-1 with TRBJ2-1; the table's D call, TRBD1, has no DNA check behind it. TRBV21-1 corresponds to a pseudogene. This CDR3 has 16 residues. The CDR3 spells CASSSLTNCSYNEQFF. The CDR3 coding sequence is TGTGCCAGCAGCAGCCTGACAAATTGCTCCTACAATGAGCAGTTCTTC.

The chain is built from TRBV24-1 and TRBJ2-1; TRBD2 matches at 7 bases. Germline V gene lookup returns CDR1 KGHDR and CDR2 SFDVKD. The CDR3 totals 17 residues. The junction had 12 bases not matched to a gene; V was cut back by 4 bases and J by 4 bases. The CDR3 coding sequence is TGTGCCACCAGTGAAACCGGTCGGGGGGAGCATTACAATGAGCAGTTCTTC. Translation gives CATSETGRGEHYNEQFF.

The chain is built from TRBV27 and TRBJ1-1, with a possible D match to TRBD1 (5 bases). Germline CDR1 MNHEY, CDR2 SMNVEV (reference sequence). The CDR3 extends over 15 amino acids. Trimming cost V 1 base and J 4 bases, with 13 bases left between them. CDR3 sequence: CASSLFRGRSTEAFF. DNA for the CDR3: TGTGCCAGCAGTTTATTTAGGGGCAGGAGCACTGAAGCTTTCTTT.

The chain carries TRBV29-1 and TRBJ1-4; D is perhaps TRBD1 (6 bases). The CDR3 has 13 amino acids. CDR1 SQVTM and CDR2 ANQGSEA come from the germline V gene. Trimming removed 4 bases at V and 6 bases at J, with 12 bases between. Here the CDR3 DNA reads TGCAGCGTTGTGGGGGCCGGGGATGAAAAACTGTTTTTT. Translated, it gives CSVVGAGDEKLFF.

J is TRBJ1-1 and V is TRBV19; TRBD1 agrees at 11 bases. Trimming removed 5 bases from V and 1 base from J; junction bases left unmatched: 3. This CDR3 region has 15 residues. CDR1 is LNHDA and CDR2 is SQIVND in the germline V gene (reference sequence). The CDR3: CASSGTGGSNTEAFF. For the CDR3, the DNA is TGTGCCAGTAGTGGGACAGGGGGGTCGAACACTGAAGCTTTCTTT.

This chain joins TRBV12-5 and TRBJ2-7; D unresolved. Looked up from germline, CDR1 is LGHNT and CDR2 is FRNRAP. V dropped 6 bases and J dropped 2 bases, with 8 bases sitting between them. The CDR3 has 12 residues. The CDR3 nucleotides are TGTGCTAGTGGCCCTACTGCCTACGAGCAGTACTTC. It translates to CASGPTAYEQYF.

The chain joins TRBV19 to TRBJ2-5; possible D gene TRBD1, 6 bases. V was pared by 6 bases and J by 2 bases, with 13 bases between. CDR1 is LNHDA and CDR2 is SQIVND in the germline V gene (reference sequence). CDR3 length: 14 residues. CDR3: CASSTNRDQETQYF. CDR3 nucleotides: TGTGCCAGTAGCACAAACAGGGATCAAGAGACCCAGTACTTC.

The J gene is TRBJ1-5, the V gene TRBV18, with a weak D call TRBD1 (5 bases). V gave up 3 bases and J gave up 6 bases, with 12 bases separating them. Germline V gene sequence: CDR1 KGHSH, CDR2 LQKENI. The CDR3 length is 14 residues. CDR3 residues: CASSPVSGPQPQHF. In DNA, the CDR3 is TGTGCCAGCTCACCGGTCTCAGGGCCTCAGCCCCAGCATTTT.

The chain has TRBV7-6 and TRBJ2-5; D uncertain. Trimming left V 6 bases short and J 3 bases short, with 11 bases between. This CDR3 comprises 13 residues. From germline, CDR1 is SGHVS and CDR2 FNYEAQ. The chain's CDR3 is CASSPAHEETQYF. CDR3 nucleotide sequence: TGTGCCAGCAGTCCAGCGCACGAAGAGACCCAGTACTTC. The complete variable domain, with remaining parts taken from reference TRBV7-6 and TRBJ2-5, reads GAGVSQSPRYKVTKRGQDVALRCDPISGHVSLYWYRQALGQGPEFLTYFNYEAQQDKSGLPNDRFSAERPEGSISTLTIQRTEQRDSAMYRCASSPAHEETQYFGPGTRLLVL.

This clone has just a few counts. The chain uses TRBV5-1 and TRBJ1-1; 7 positions match TRBD1. CDR1 and CDR2 from the germline V gene are SGHRS and YFSETQ. Trimming took 3 bases from V and 4 from J; bases not matched to a gene: 9. The CDR3 sequence is 15 residues long. The CDR3 sequence: CASSSTTGVGTEAFF. The CDR3 DNA sequence: TGCGCCAGCAGCTCGACCACAGGGGTCGGCACTGAAGCTTTCTTT.

The genes are TRBV27 and TRBJ1-4; possible D gene TRBD1, 6 bases. V was pared by 3 bases and J by 0 bases, with 11 bases between. This CDR3 spans 16 amino acids. Germline assignment: CDR1 MNHEY and CDR2 SMNVEV (reference sequence). In nucleotides, the CDR3 is TGTGCCAGCAGTTTGGACAGCTCTGCAACTAATGAAAAACTGTTTTTT. Amino acids: CASSLDSSATNEKLFF. The whole variable domain, filled in from reference TRBV27 and TRBJ1-4, reads EAQVTQNPRYLITVTGKKLTVTCSQNMNHEYMSWYRQDPGLGLRQIYYSMNVEVTDKGDVPEGYKVSRKEKRNFPLILESPSPNQTSLYFCASSLDSSATNEKLFFGSGTQLSVL.

The rearrangement joins TRBV5-4 to TRBJ1-5; D gene ambiguous. CDR1 SGHNT and CDR2 YYREEE come from the germline V gene (reference sequence). V lost 0 bases, J lost 7 bases, and 8 bases lay in between. The CDR3 sequence is 13 residues long. The CDR3 DNA follows: TGTGCCAGCAGCTTGGACGGGAGGCAGCCCCAGCATTTT. Translating it yields CASSLDGRQPQHF.

V usage is TRBV5-5 and J usage is TRBJ2-3, with 10 bases identical to TRBD2. The germline gives CDR1 SGHKS, CDR2 YYEKEE (reference sequence). V shed 2 bases, J shed 5 bases, and the junction held 5 bases outside the gene matches. This CDR3 spans 15 amino acids. The CDR3 sequence is CASSFSAGGQDTQYF. CDR3 DNA: TGTGCCAGCAGCTTTTCAGCGGGGGGGCAAGATACGCAGTATTTT.

The chain has TRBV4-1 and TRBJ1-1; D gene ambiguous. CDR1 is MGHRA and CDR2 is YSYEKL in the germline V gene. Trimming removed 0 bases from V and 4 bases from J, with 12 bases in between. This CDR3 contains 15 residues. The CDR3, as DNA: TGCGCCAGCAGCCAAGATTCCTCGGGAGGCACTGAAGCTTTCTTT. Its translation is CASSQDSSGGTEAFF.

J is TRBJ2-5 and V is TRBV11-2; 15 nucleotides agree with TRBD2. Germline loops: CDR1 SGHAT, CDR2 FQNNGV. The CDR3 has 17 residues. The trim removed 5 bases at V and 1 base at J, leaving 5 bases unmatched. For the CDR3, the DNA is TGTGCCAGCAGCCTAGGGACTAGCGGGGGGTCCCAAGAGACCCAGTACTTC. Translating gives CASSLGTSGGSQETQYF.

The rearrangement joins TRBV5-1 to TRBJ2-2, with 8 bases matching TRBD2. The CDR3 extends over 18 amino acids. Per germline, CDR1 SGHRS and CDR2 YFSETQ. Unmatched junction bases numbered 14, after V lost 4 bases and J lost 3 bases. CDR3 coding DNA: TGCGCCAGCAGCCCCCAGCTGCGAGCGGGGGTTCACACCGGGGAGCTGTTTTTT. The encoded protein is CASSPQLRAGVHTGELFF.

V usage is TRBV9 and J usage is TRBJ2-6; D is unresolved. The V end was cut by 0 bases, the J end by 1 base, with 11 bases between. This CDR3 is 17 amino acids long. Per the germline V gene, CDR1 is SGDLS and CDR2 is YYNGEE. This CDR3 is CASSVVVAGSGANVLTF. The DNA for the CDR3 is TGTGCCAGCAGCGTAGTGGTGGCCGGGTCTGGGGCCAACGTCCTGACTTTC.

In this sample, this clone turned up once. The J gene is TRBJ1-1, the V gene TRBV13, with D perhaps matching TRBD1 (6 bases). Germline CDR1 PRHDT, CDR2 FYEKMQ (reference sequence). Trimming pared 4 bases from V and 1 base from J, leaving 10 bases between. The CDR3 has 14 residues. The chain's CDR3 is CASSSLRGNTEAFF. The CDR3, as DNA: TGTGCCAGCAGCTCACTCAGGGGGAACACTGAAGCTTTCTTT.

This clone was seen just once. This rearrangement joins TRBV7-9 to TRBJ1-5; unclear D gene. The CDR3 contains 13 residues. The germline V and J ends were trimmed by 3 bases and 4 bases, with 7 bases remaining between them. The germline CDR1 and CDR2 sequences are SEHNR and FQNEAQ (reference sequence). This CDR3 reads CASSFSLNQPQHF. The DNA of the CDR3 is TGTGCCAGCAGCTTCTCCCTAAATCAGCCCCAGCATTTT.

In its sample, this clone was seen once. This chain links TRBV20-1 with TRBJ1-2, with D possibly being TRBD1 (5 bases). The germline CDR1 and CDR2 sequences are DFQATT and SNEGSKA (reference sequence). The CDR3 has 13 residues. The V and J ends lost 3 bases and 3 bases respectively, with 11 bases between them. CDR3 amino acids: CSASVDTDYGYTF. The CDR3 DNA follows: TGCAGTGCTAGTGTGGACACGGACTATGGCTACACCTTC.